This passage covers 28 T cell receptor beta chains from one sample sequenced in a study of T-cell reconstitution after alpha-beta-depleted transplantation in children. The authors prepared the TCRbeta library with unique molecular identifiers. TCRdb reanalysed the PCR reads using MiXCR and keeps one entry per CDR3 protein. Among around 580,000 distinct CDR3 sequences listed, about a quarter were seen once. Sequences were derived from PBMCs, sampled before TCRalphabeta/CD19-depleted stem cell transplant. These receptors all come from a boy younger than two with Wiskott-Aldrich syndrome, due to receive a stem cell transplant.

This rearrangement joins TRBV12-3 or TRBV12-4 to TRBJ1-4; maybe TRBD1 (6 bases). Trimming stripped 2 bases from V and 7 bases from J, with 11 bases between. The CDR3 runs to 14 residues. The DNA of the CDR3 is TGTGCCAGCAGTTTAAGGGGGATACCTGAAAAACTGTTTTTT. Translated, it gives CASSLRGIPEKLFF.

The chain carries TRBV6-1 and TRBJ2-1, with a tentative D call TRBD1 (5 bases). Germline V gene data show CDR1 as MNHNS and CDR2 as SASEGT. V lost 6 bases and J 7 bases, leaving 16 bases between the germline ends. The CDR3 has 14 amino acids. The CDR3 sequence: CASSGQPRLNEQFF. Here the CDR3 DNA reads TGTGCCAGCAGCGGACAACCACGGTTGAATGAGCAGTTCTTC.

The chain employs TRBV5-1 and TRBJ2-5; D possibly corresponds to TRBD2 (5 bases). Looked up from germline, CDR1 is SGHRS and CDR2 is YFSETQ. The CDR3 covers 14 residues. V was clipped by 3 bases and J by 7 bases, with 16 bases between them. This CDR3 reads CASSSGGPGVTQYF. In nucleotides, the CDR3 is TGCGCCAGCAGCTCCGGCGGGCCTGGGGTGACCCAGTACTTC.

The gene calls are TRBV20-1 and TRBJ2-7, with 8 bases matching TRBD2. The V gene's germline CDR1 is DFQATT and CDR2 SNEGSKA (reference sequence). V gave up 0 bases and J gave up 5 bases; unmatched junction bases: 6. The CDR3 length is 14 residues. CDR3 sequence (DNA): TGCAGTGCTAGAGATCACAGCGGGAGCCACGAGCAGTACTTC. It encodes CSARDHSGSHEQYF.

In this sample, this clonotype turned up a few times. This chain uses TRBV3-1 with TRBJ2-7; TRBD2 matches at 8 bases. The CDR3 has 14 amino acids. Germline CDR1 is LGHDT and CDR2 is YNNKEL (reference sequence). V was clipped by 5 bases and J by 6 bases; unmatched bases: 9. CDR3 nucleotide sequence: TGTGCCAGCAGCTACGGACTAGCAACCGCCGAGCAGTACTTC. Protein: CASSYGLATAEQYF.

The rearrangement links TRBV12-3 or TRBV12-4 to TRBJ2-3; D is ambiguous. The CDR3 covers 11 residues. The V end was cut by 7 bases, the J end by 7 bases, with 9 bases between. CDR3 protein: CASTHRYTQYF. The CDR3 DNA sequence: TGTGCCAGCACCCATAGGTATACGCAGTATTTT.

DNA of the CDR3: TGCGCCAGCATTTTAGGAACCCCTGCCAGCCGAGGTGAAGCTTTCTTT. It codes for CASILGTPASRGEAFF. The V and J genes are TRBV5-1 and TRBJ1-1; D gene ambiguous. The CDR3 loop spans 16 amino acids. Germline V CDR1 and CDR2: SGHRS, YFSETQ. Trimming left V 6 bases short and J 7 bases short, with 25 bases between.

This clonotype was observed a few times. The rearrangement joins TRBV24-1 to TRBJ2-5; the match to TRBD2 covers 7 bases. J was trimmed by 4 bases and V by 4 bases; bases with no gene match: 5. This CDR3 region has 14 residues. Looked up from germline, CDR1 is KGHDR and CDR2 is SFDVKD. The CDR3 DNA reads TGTGCCACCAGTGAAGGCGGGAGCGTAGAGACCCAGTACTTC. This codes for CATSEGGSVETQYF.

The chain couples TRBV12-3 or TRBV12-4 to TRBJ1-5, with TRBD1 matching 7 bases. With 5 bases clipped from V and 3 bases from J, the junction kept 4 bases outside the gene matches. The CDR3 is 14 residues long. CDR3 bases: TGTGCCAGCAGTCACAGGGGTGACAATCAGCCCCAGCATTTT. Protein product: CASSHRGDNQPQHF.

This clonotype has just a few counts. The chain couples TRBV2 to TRBJ2-1; D perhaps matches TRBD2 (5 bases). V was cut by 8 bases and J by 8 bases, with 16 bases left in between. The CDR3 consists of 13 residues. Germline V gives CDR1 SNHLY, CDR2 FYNNEI. The CDR3 region is CASGPSKRDEQFF. In DNA form, the CDR3 reads TGTGCCAGCGGACCCTCTAAGAGGGATGAGCAGTTCTTC.

The chain couples TRBV20-1 to TRBJ2-7, with 7 bases lining up with TRBD1. Looked up from germline, CDR1 is DFQATT and CDR2 is SNEGSKA (reference sequence). J was trimmed by 2 bases and V by 0 bases; bases with no gene match: 7. This CDR3 is built from 15 residues. CDR3 protein: CSARDRGFSTYEQYF. CDR3 DNA: TGCAGTGCTAGAGACAGGGGGTTTTCAACCTACGAGCAGTACTTC.

This clonotype has a handful of counts. The rearrangement joins TRBV5-4 to TRBJ2-5; TRBD2 matches at 7 bases. V was clipped by 2 bases and J by 2 bases; unmatched bases: 6. CDR3 length: 15 amino acids. Germline CDR1 SGHNT, CDR2 YYREEE (reference sequence). The CDR3 nucleotides are TGTGCCAGCAGCTTAGGGACTACATCACAAGAGACCCAGTACTTC. Translating gives CASSLGTTSQETQYF.

This clonotype was detected only a few times. V is TRBV11-2 and J is TRBJ2-3; 8 bases map to TRBD1. V lost 2 bases and J lost 1; bases outside the gene matches: 8. The germline V gene encodes CDR1 SGHAT and CDR2 FQNNGV. The CDR3 covers 17 residues. The CDR3 region has the DNA TGTGCCAGCAGCTTATTTCAGGGGGCGAAGGGCACAGATACGCAGTATTTT. Its translation is CASSLFQGAKGTDTQYF.

This rearrangement joins TRBV12-3 or TRBV12-4 to TRBJ2-4; possibly TRBD1 or TRBD2 for D (5 bases each). This CDR3 is 14 amino acids long. V was cut by 6 bases and J by 0 bases, with 9 bases left in between. The CDR3 DNA follows: TGTGCCAGCAGCCTCGGGACAGCCAAAAACATTCAGTACTTC. Translation gives CASSLGTAKNIQYF.

V and J are TRBV30 and TRBJ2-1; the D gene is possibly TRBD1 (7 bases). The CDR3 loop spans 11 amino acids. Germline assignment: CDR1 GTSNPN and CDR2 SVGIG (reference sequence). Deletions cut 4 bases from V and 7 bases from J, with 8 bases between. For the CDR3, the DNA is TGTGCCTGGACAGGGGGGAATGAGCAGTTCTTC. The encoded protein is CAWTGGNEQFF.

This clonotype turned up a few times. The V call is TRBV12-5, the J call TRBJ2-5; 7 bases align to TRBD1. The germline gives CDR1 LGHNT, CDR2 FRNRAP. J was trimmed by 5 bases and V by 7 bases; bases with no gene match: 7. The CDR3 runs 13 residues. The DNA for the CDR3 is TGTGCTAGTGCCTACAGGGGCAGGGAGACCCAGTACTTC. Translated, it gives CASAYRGRETQYF.

The J gene is TRBJ1-1, the V gene TRBV5-6, with 8 bases aligning to TRBD1. Germline values: CDR1 SGHDT, CDR2 YYEEEE. The CDR3 spans 14 residues. V was pared by 2 bases and J by 5 bases, with 5 bases of the junction left unmatched. This CDR3 is CASSFVQGGTEAFF. CDR3 nucleotide sequence: TGTGCCAGCAGCTTTGTACAGGGGGGTACTGAAGCTTTCTTT.

J is TRBJ2-7 and V is TRBV5-1; D call uncertain. Deletions cut 1 base from V and 4 bases from J, with 9 bases between. Per the germline V gene, CDR1 is SGHRS and CDR2 is YFSETQ. The CDR3 runs 13 residues. CDR3 coding DNA: TGCGCCAGCAGCTTGACCAGCCTTTACGAGCAGTACTTC. Translated: CASSLTSLYEQYF.

The chain combines TRBV5-4 with TRBJ2-3; TRBD2 matches 13 bases. This CDR3 spans 17 amino acids. V lost 5 bases to trimming and J lost 5 bases; unmatched junction nucleotides: 11. Germline V gene lookup returns CDR1 SGHNT and CDR2 YYREEE (reference sequence). CDR3 sequence (DNA): TGTGCCAGCAGACCCCCCGGACTAGCGGGAGTAGAAGATACGCAGTATTTT. Translating gives CASRPPGLAGVEDTQYF.

The rearrangement links TRBV7-3 to TRBJ2-2, with 9 bases that match TRBD2. Germline V lookup: CDR1 SGHTA, CDR2 FQGTGA. J gave up 4 bases and V 6 bases, and 6 bases lay outside the gene matches. This CDR3 spans 15 amino acids. The CDR3 is CASRLLAGGTGELFF. CDR3 coding DNA: TGTGCCAGCAGGCTACTAGCGGGCGGCACCGGGGAGCTGTTTTTT.

This clonotype was observed many times. The chain recombines TRBV4-1 with TRBJ1-4; D remains ambiguous. V was pared by 0 bases and J by 8 bases, with 13 bases between. The CDR3 extends over 15 amino acids. Germline loops: CDR1 MGHRA, CDR2 YSYEKL. The CDR3 here is CASSQERPVGEKLFF. The CDR3 region has the DNA TGCGCCAGCAGCCAAGAACGCCCGGTTGGAGAAAAACTGTTTTTT.

This clonotype was detected only a few times. As DNA, the CDR3 is TGTGCCATCAGTGCTAGGACAGGGGGCAAGGATGAGCAGTTCTTC. It is translated as CAISARTGGKDEQFF. The gene calls are TRBV10-3 and TRBJ2-1, with 11 bases aligning to TRBD1. V lost 4 bases to trimming and J lost 8 bases; unmatched junction nucleotides: 7. This CDR3 comprises 15 residues. In germline, CDR1 is ENHRY, CDR2 SYGVKD.

This clonotype was recorded at least ten times. This chain connects TRBV10-3 to TRBJ2-7; maybe TRBD2 (7 bases). CDR1 is ENHRY and CDR2 is SYGVKD in the germline V gene. The length of the CDR3 is 14 residues. Trimming removed 7 bases at V and 4 bases at J, with 17 bases between. The chain's CDR3 is CAINWRGHGYEQYF. For the CDR3, the DNA is TGTGCCATCAACTGGCGGGGGCATGGGTACGAGCAGTACTTC.

The chain carries TRBV6-6 and TRBJ1-2; D gene unclear. The V and J ends lost 0 bases and 1 base respectively, with 3 bases between them. Germline V gene data show CDR1 as MNHNY and CDR2 as SVGAGI (reference sequence). The CDR3 spans 13 residues. The CDR3 reads CASSYSNNYGYTF. Here the CDR3 DNA reads TGTGCCAGCAGTTACTCGAATAACTATGGCTACACCTTC.

This chain joins TRBV5-1 and TRBJ2-1, with TRBD2 matching over 12 bases. The germline CDR1 and CDR2 sequences are SGHRS and YFSETQ. The CDR3 is 16 residues long. The V gene end was trimmed by 4 bases and the J gene end by 5 bases; junction bases not matched to a gene: 7. The CDR3 spells CASSPTSGSGDNEQFF. In DNA form, the CDR3 reads TGCGCCAGCAGCCCGACTAGCGGGAGTGGGGACAATGAGCAGTTCTTC. Based on the CDR3 plus reference TRBV5-1 and TRBJ2-1, the full variable domain is KAGVTQTPRYLIKTRGQQVTLSCSPISGHRSVSWYQQTPGQGLQFLFEYFSETQRNKGNFPGRFSGRQFSNSRSEMNVSTLELGDSALYLCASSPTSGSGDNEQFFGPGTRLTVL.

The gene calls are TRBV10-2 and TRBJ2-7; 8 nucleotides agree with TRBD2. The CDR3 is made up of 13 amino acids. Germline V gene lookup returns CDR1 WSHSY and CDR2 SAAADI. V dropped 9 bases and J dropped 6; count of bases not matched to a gene: 10. The CDR3 nucleotides are TGCGCCAGTTGCCGGACTAGCCTTGGCGAGCAGTACTTC. Its translation is CASCRTSLGEQYF.

This clonotype was detected only a few times. The genes are TRBV5-1 and TRBJ2-1, with 11 bases that match TRBD1. This CDR3 has 16 residues. V gave up 0 bases and J gave up 6 bases; unmatched junction bases: 5. Germline V gene data show CDR1 as SGHRS and CDR2 as YFSETQ. CDR3 bases: TGCGCCAGCAGCTTGGTACCTGGGACAGGGGGCAATGAGCAGTTCTTC. Protein: CASSLVPGTGGNEQFF.

This clonotype has a handful of counts. The rearrangement uses TRBV6-1 and TRBJ2-5, with D unclear. Trimming cost V 3 bases and J 1 base, with 12 bases left between them. Germline V gene data show CDR1 as MNHNS and CDR2 as SASEGT. This CDR3 region has 15 residues. CDR3 amino acids: CASSELRRIQETQYF. CDR3 DNA: TGTGCCAGCAGTGAGTTAAGGCGGATCCAAGAGACCCAGTACTTC.